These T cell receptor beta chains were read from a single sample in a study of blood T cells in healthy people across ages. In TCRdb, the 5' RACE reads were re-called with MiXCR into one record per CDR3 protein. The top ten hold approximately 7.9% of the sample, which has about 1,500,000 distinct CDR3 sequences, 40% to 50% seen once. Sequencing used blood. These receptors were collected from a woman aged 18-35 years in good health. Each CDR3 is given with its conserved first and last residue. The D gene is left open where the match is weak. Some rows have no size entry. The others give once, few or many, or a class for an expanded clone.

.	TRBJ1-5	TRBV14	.	TGTGCCAGCAGCCAAGGCGGACAGAATTGGGGTTTCCCCAGCTGGCATTTT	CASSQGGQNWGFPSWHF
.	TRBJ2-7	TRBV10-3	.	TGTGCCATCAGTACCACCTCGTACGAGCAGTACTTC	CAISTTSYEQYF
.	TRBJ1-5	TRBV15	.	TGTGCCACCAGCAGAGTTGGCGGTAATCAGCCCCAGCATTTT	CATSRVGGNQPQHF
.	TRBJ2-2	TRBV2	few	TGTGCCAGCAGTGATAGGTCTTTGTTCACCGGGGAGCTGTTTTTT	CASSDRSLFTGELFF
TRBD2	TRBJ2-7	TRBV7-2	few	TGTGCCAGCAGCTCCCAGGGACTAGCGGGAAATCCCGACGAGCAGTACTTC	CASSSQGLAGNPDEQYF
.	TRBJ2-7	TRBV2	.	TGTGCCAGCAGTGTTACAGCCAACTCCTACGAGCAGTACTTC	CASSVTANSYEQYF
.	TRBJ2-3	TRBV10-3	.	TGTGCCATCAGCTGGGACACTAGCACAGATACGCAGTATTTT	CAISWDTSTDTQYF
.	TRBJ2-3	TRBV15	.	TGTGCCACCAGCCCCCACGGGGATACGCAGTATTTT	CATSPHGDTQYF
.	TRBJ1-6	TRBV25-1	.	.	CASSEVGGGNNSPPHF
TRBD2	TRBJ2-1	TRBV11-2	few	TGTGCCAGCAGCTTAGATTGGTCTGCGGGAGGCTCCTACAATGAGCAGTTCTTC	CASSLDWSAGGSYNEQFF
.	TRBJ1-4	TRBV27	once	TGTGCCAGCGCCCGGGACCCAAATGAAAAACTGTTTTTT	CASARDPNEKLFF